The 16 T cell receptor beta chains given below trace back to one sample, sequenced in a study of CD4 T cells in relation to SARS-CoV-2 and coronaviruses. The repertoire was sequenced with immunoSEQ multiplex PCR; TCRdb's copy has only in-frame clones and lacks some. This table holds tens of thousands of clones, roughly four fifths found once. These receptors have no identified antigens. Before the COVID-19 pandemic, during about 2010-2018, CD4+ T cells were taken from unexposed donors. CD4+ T cells were isolated from the cells after 10 days of culture. Sequencing input: CD4+ T cells from PBMCs, cultured in vitro. The receptors derive from a human donor in good health.

The V call is TRBV5-5, the J call TRBJ2-6; no clear D. Between the trimmed V and J ends, which lost 1 base and 4 bases, there was a span of 12 bases. The germline V gene has CDR1 SGHKS and CDR2 YYEKEE (reference sequence). The CDR3 spans 16 residues. The CDR3 DNA follows: TGTGCCAGCAGCTTGATAAGGGTGAGAGGGGCCAACGTCCTGACTTTC. It translates to CASSLIRVRGANVLTF.

The rearrangement joins TRBV7-2 to TRBJ2-5; D remains ambiguous. CDR3 length: 13 residues. The germline V and J ends were trimmed by 1 base and 4 bases, with 7 bases remaining between them. Germline V gene lookup returns CDR1 SGHTA and CDR2 FQGNSA. CDR3 protein: CASSLVLLETQYF. The DNA of the CDR3 is TGTGCCAGCAGCTTAGTTCTCCTAGAGACCCAGTACTTC. The complete variable domain, with remaining parts taken from reference TRBV7-2 and TRBJ2-5, reads GAGVSQSPSNKVTEKGKDVELRCDPISGHTALYWYRQSLGQGLEFLIYFQGNSAPDKSGLPSDRFSAERTGGSVSTLTIQRTQQEDSAVYLCASSLVLLETQYFGPGTRLLVL.

This sequence joins TRBV19 and TRBJ1-5, with 7 bases lining up with TRBD1. Germline V gives CDR1 LNHDA, CDR2 SQIVND (reference sequence). The CDR3 runs 15 residues. The ends lost 4 bases at V and 0 bases at J; junction bases unmatched: 3. CDR3: CASSTGQNSNQPQHF. CDR3 DNA: TGTGCCAGTAGTACGGGACAGAATAGCAATCAGCCCCAGCATTTT.

This clone has just a few counts. This sequence joins TRBV7-9 and TRBJ2-7, with 10 bases that match TRBD2. From germline, CDR1 is SEHNR and CDR2 FQNEAQ (reference sequence). The J segment lost 8 bases and the V segment lost 5 bases, leaving 9 bases of the junction unmatched. This CDR3 contains 14 residues. The DNA of the CDR3 is TGTGCCAGCAGCCCTCCTGGACTAGCGGCAAAGCAGTACTTC. This encodes CASSPPGLAAKQYF.

The chain combines TRBV6-6 with TRBJ2-3, with D possibly TRBD2 on 5 matching bases. CDR1 is MNHNY and CDR2 is SVGAGI in the germline V gene (reference sequence). The CDR3 extends over 16 amino acids. The ends were cut back, 0 bases at V and 2 bases at J, with 12 bases in the middle. The CDR3 region has the DNA TGTGCCAGCAGTTACTCAGCGCTAGCACCCACAGATACGCAGTATTTT. It is translated as CASSYSALAPTDTQYF.

As DNA, the CDR3 is TGTGCCAGCAGCCCACAGGGAGGAGTAAACACCGGGGAGCTGTTTTTT. Its protein is CASSPQGGVNTGELFF. This rearrangement joins TRBV7-2 to TRBJ2-2; D may match TRBD1 or TRBD2 (6 bases each). This CDR3 comprises 16 residues. Deletions cut 5 bases from V and 2 bases from J, with 15 bases between. CDR1 and CDR2 from the germline V gene are SGHTA and FQGNSA.

This clone has more than one count but fewer than ten. This sequence joins TRBV6-5 and TRBJ2-2; D is unresolved. This CDR3 is built from 11 residues. Trimming took off 5 bases at V and 4 bases at J, with 2 bases between the two ends. The germline gives CDR1 MNHEY, CDR2 SVGAGI. CDR3 sequence (DNA): TGTGCCAGCAGTCCCACCGGGGAGCTGTTTTTT. Its translation: CASSPTGELFF.

J is TRBJ2-7 and V is TRBV19; TRBD1 matches at 9 bases. The germline gives CDR1 LNHDA, CDR2 SQIVND (reference sequence). Trimming at V came to 5 bases and at J to 0 bases, leaving 8 bases not matched to a gene. The CDR3 has 16 residues. The DNA for the CDR3 is TGTGCCAGTAGTGGAATACAGGGGGCGGCCTCCTACGAGCAGTACTTC. It specifies CASSGIQGAASYEQYF.

The V and J genes are TRBV5-1 and TRBJ2-7; 11 bases agree with TRBD2. V lost 2 bases, J lost 3 bases, and 4 bases stayed unmatched. The CDR3 is 15 amino acids. The germline CDR1 and CDR2 sequences are SGHRS and YFSETQ. CDR3 region: CASSLAGTSGYEQYF. The CDR3 DNA sequence: TGCGCCAGCAGCTTAGCTGGGACTAGCGGCTACGAGCAGTACTTC.

The chain combines TRBV19 with TRBJ2-3; 10 positions agree with TRBD1. Germline CDR1 LNHDA, CDR2 SQIVND (reference sequence). The CDR3 has 16 amino acids. The trim removed 8 bases at V and 1 base at J, leaving 9 bases unmatched. CDR3 DNA sequence: TGTGCCAGTCGGACAGGGGGATGGTCGGGCACAGATACGCAGTATTTT. Its protein is CASRTGGWSGTDTQYF.

The CDR3 nucleotides read TGTGCCAGCTCACCACTCGCCGGAGAAAGCACAGATACGCAGTATTTT. Its translation is CASSPLAGESTDTQYF. The V gene is TRBV18, the J gene TRBJ2-3; D remains unclear. V lost 1 base and J lost 0, with 11 bases in between. This CDR3 region has 16 residues. Germline loops: CDR1 KGHSH, CDR2 LQKENI.

CDR3 sequence reads: CASVGDSGYYEQYF. CDR3 DNA sequence: TGTGCCAGTGTTGGGGACTCAGGGTACTACGAGCAGTACTTC. This chain links TRBV2 with TRBJ2-7, with D possibly being TRBD2 (6 bases). V was pared by 9 bases and J by 3 bases, with 18 bases between. Looked up from germline, CDR1 is SNHLY and CDR2 is FYNNEI. The CDR3 totals 14 residues.

The rearrangement links TRBV5-1 to TRBJ1-2; 8 nucleotides line up with TRBD1. The CDR3 has 15 amino acids. V shed 1 base, J shed 5 bases, and the junction held 7 bases outside the gene matches. Germline V CDR1 and CDR2: SGHRS, YFSETQ. The CDR3 DNA reads as TGCGCCAGCAGCTTGACCGACAGGGGCGGATATGGCTACACCTTC. Translating it yields CASSLTDRGGYGYTF. Full variable domain (outside the CDR3, taken from reference TRBV5-1 and TRBJ1-2): KAGVTQTPRYLIKTRGQQVTLSCSPISGHRSVSWYQQTPGQGLQFLFEYFSETQRNKGNFPGRFSGRQFSNSRSEMNVSTLELGDSALYLCASSLTDRGGYGYTFGSGTRLTVV.

The rearrangement uses TRBV19 and TRBJ2-3; 12 bases agree with TRBD2. The J segment lost 9 bases and the V segment lost 2 bases, leaving 9 bases of the junction unmatched. The CDR3 loop spans 16 amino acids. CDR1 is LNHDA and CDR2 is SQIVND in the germline V gene (reference sequence). The chain's CDR3 is CASSIIRGLAGWTQYF. CDR3 nucleotides: TGTGCCAGTAGTATAATCCGGGGACTAGCGGGTTGGACGCAGTATTTT.

This chain uses TRBV4-1 with TRBJ2-1, with 8 bases fitting TRBD2. Germline V gene lookup returns CDR1 MGHRA and CDR2 YSYEKL. The CDR3 has 18 residues. V lost 0 bases, J lost 0 bases, and 7 bases stayed unmatched. CDR3 bases: TGCGCCAGCAGCCAAGACCCCCGACTAGCGAGCTCCTACAATGAGCAGTTCTTC. Translation: CASSQDPRLASSYNEQFF.

The sample holds one count of this clone. The V gene is TRBV9, the J gene TRBJ1-2; D is possibly TRBD1 (5 bases). Germline V lookup: CDR1 SGDLS, CDR2 YYNGEE. The CDR3 length is 12 residues. V was shortened by 6 bases and J by 5 bases, with 11 bases between the two germline ends. The CDR3 bases are TGTGCCAGCAATGGGGCTCGGTATGGCTACACCTTC. Protein product: CASNGARYGYTF.